This entry lists 18 T cell receptor beta chains sequenced from one sample in a study of identical twins. One entry per CDR3 protein, called by TCRdb with MiXCR from the 5' RACE reads. The sample lists some 240,000 distinct CDR3 sequences, about 9% seen once, with 3% to 3.5% in the top ten. The sample was also reused in another study, on yellow fever vaccine responses in identical twins.

Specimen: CD8+ T cells sorted from blood. These receptor sequences come from a woman aged 18 to 35 in good health.

The CDR3 protein is CASSDLRTGTRNTGELFF. The CDR3 DNA follows: TGTGCCAGCAGCGACTTGAGAACCGGGACAAGGAACACCGGGGAGCTGTTTTTT. The rearrangement links TRBV28 to TRBJ2-2; possible D gene TRBD1, 6 bases. Trimming took off 6 bases at V and 1 base at J, with 21 bases between the two ends. Germline lookup yields CDR1 MDHEN and CDR2 SYDVKM. This CDR3 comprises 18 residues.

The CDR3 is CAWTGTGEQFF. In DNA, the CDR3 is TGTGCCTGGACCGGGACCGGTGAGCAGTTCTTC. The chain couples TRBV30 to TRBJ2-1; D is perhaps TRBD1 or TRBD2 (5 bases each). CDR3 length equals 11 residues. The ends were cut back, 4 bases at V and 9 bases at J, with 10 bases in the middle. Germline CDR1 reads GTSNPN; CDR2 reads SVGIG (reference sequence). The full variable domain, rest sourced from reference TRBV30 and TRBJ2-1, is SQTIHQWPATLVQPVGSPLSLECTVEGTSNPNLYWYRQAAGRGLQLLFYSVGIGQISSEVPQNLSASRPQDRQFILSSKKLLLSDSGFYLCAWTGTGEQFFGPGTRLTVL.

This clonotype has a count of ten or more. The V gene is TRBV4-3, the J gene TRBJ2-7, with D unclear. The germline V gene has CDR1 LGHNA and CDR2 YSLEER. The V end was cut by 2 bases, the J end by 1 base, with 9 bases between. The CDR3 contains 14 residues. The CDR3 protein is CASSQNKGSYEQYF. For the CDR3, the DNA is TGCGCCAGCAGCCAAAATAAGGGTTCCTACGAGCAGTACTTC.

Only a few counts were recorded for this clonotype. The chain combines TRBV5-1 with TRBJ2-1; 11 bases fit TRBD1. V lost 0 bases, J lost 4 bases, and 3 bases stayed unmatched. This CDR3 comprises 16 residues. The germline gives CDR1 SGHRS, CDR2 YFSETQ. The CDR3 reads CASSLGDRGKYNEQFF. CDR3 bases: TGCGCCAGCAGCTTGGGGGACAGGGGGAAATACAATGAGCAGTTCTTC. Variable domain in full (rest from reference TRBV5-1 and TRBJ2-1): KAGVTQTPRYLIKTRGQQVTLSCSPISGHRSVSWYQQTPGQGLQFLFEYFSETQRNKGNFPGRFSGRQFSNSRSEMNVSTLELGDSALYLCASSLGDRGKYNEQFFGPGTRLTVL.

This clonotype was counted at least ten times. The CDR3 reads CASSLVGTLVAQYF. For the CDR3, the DNA is TGTGCCAGCAGCTTAGTCGGGACTTTGGTGGCGCAGTATTTT. This rearrangement joins TRBV11-2 to TRBJ2-3; the D gene is possibly TRBD2 (6 bases). The CDR3 runs to 14 residues. The germline V gene has CDR1 SGHAT and CDR2 FQNNGV. V shed 1 base and J shed 10 bases, with 15 bases lying between them.

In its sample, this clonotype was seen many times. The CDR3 bases are TGCGCCAGCAGCCAAGTTGGTGGGGACAATGAGCAGTTCTTC. Protein: CASSQVGGDNEQFF. The chain employs TRBV4-1 and TRBJ2-1; no clear D. The length of the CDR3 is 14 residues. With 1 base removed from V and 5 bases from J, the gap between germline ends came to 9 bases. The germline V gene has CDR1 MGHRA and CDR2 YSYEKL.

This clonotype was counted ten times or more. The chain combines TRBV7-2 with TRBJ2-7; TRBD2 might be the D (5 bases). This CDR3 spans 15 amino acids. V was cut by 5 bases and J by 3 bases, with 17 bases left in between. Germline lookup yields CDR1 SGHTA and CDR2 FQGNSA. The CDR3 loop is CASSLSRAGNYEQYF. CDR3 DNA sequence: TGTGCCAGCAGCCTATCGAGGGCCGGAAACTACGAGCAGTACTTC.

The table lists this clonotype with a few counts. This sequence joins TRBV5-1 and TRBJ1-1, with D unclear. Germline CDR1 and CDR2: SGHRS and YFSETQ. The V end lost 5 bases, the J end lost 2 bases, and 16 bases lay between the germline ends. The CDR3 sequence is 15 residues long. CDR3 nucleotide sequence: TGCGCCAGCAGACACAGCCAGGTGACCAACACTGAAGCTTTCTTT. It specifies CASRHSQVTNTEAFF.

This chain links TRBV28 with TRBJ2-7; maybe TRBD2 (7 bases). This CDR3 is 15 amino acids long. V was cut by 6 bases and J by 1 base, with 16 bases left in between. Germline V gene data show CDR1 as MDHEN and CDR2 as SYDVKM. CDR3 amino acids: CASSRHAGASYEQYF. DNA of the CDR3: TGTGCCAGCAGCCGCCACGCGGGGGCTTCCTACGAGCAGTACTTC.

There are a few counts of this clonotype. V gene TRBV9 combines with J gene TRBJ2-1; a weak D match, TRBD1 (6 bases). V was clipped by 6 bases and J by 3 bases, with 19 bases between them. The CDR3 covers 16 residues. Germline V gene lookup returns CDR1 SGDLS and CDR2 YYNGEE. DNA for the CDR3: TGTGCCAGCACCGCAAGACAGGAAAACGACTACAATGAGCAGTTCTTC. Protein product: CASTARQENDYNEQFF.

This clonotype turned up a few times. The chain links TRBV12-3 or TRBV12-4 to TRBJ2-2; TRBD2 matches at 9 bases. CDR3 size: 15 residues. Trimming at V came to 3 bases and at J to 5 bases, leaving 4 bases not matched to a gene. The DNA for the CDR3 is TGTGCCAGCAGTTTCGTAGCGGGAGTTACCGGGGAGCTGTTTTTT. As protein: CASSFVAGVTGELFF.

J is TRBJ2-1 and V is TRBV30; tentative D call: TRBD2 (6 bases). In germline, CDR1 is GTSNPN, CDR2 SVGIG (reference sequence). V lost 2 bases to trimming and J lost 8 bases, with 13 bases between them. This CDR3 is built from 13 residues. The CDR3 sequence is CAWSSSLAYEQFF. In nucleotides, the CDR3 is TGTGCCTGGAGTTCCTCACTAGCTTATGAGCAGTTCTTC.

The sample holds many counts of this clonotype. J is TRBJ2-3 and V is TRBV10-3, with TRBD2 identical over 13 bases. The CDR3 runs to 15 residues. V lost 6 bases to trimming and J lost 6 bases; unmatched junction nucleotides: 6. CDR1 is ENHRY and CDR2 is SYGVKD in the germline V gene. The CDR3 reads CAIRGLAGTPDTQYF. The CDR3 DNA is TGTGCCATCAGGGGACTAGCGGGGACCCCCGATACGCAGTATTTT.

V usage is TRBV2 and J usage is TRBJ2-7; D gene ambiguous. Germline CDR1 is SNHLY and CDR2 is FYNNEI. CDR3 length equals 13 residues. Trimming cost V 7 bases and J 3 bases, with 13 bases left between them. The CDR3 spells CASNNLNLYEQYF. In DNA form, the CDR3 reads TGTGCCAGCAACAATCTAAACCTCTACGAGCAGTACTTC.

Many counts were recorded for this clonotype. The chain couples TRBV6-6 to TRBJ2-3, with unresolved D. The CDR3 is 12 residues long. Looked up from germline, CDR1 is MNHNY and CDR2 is SVGAGI (reference sequence). Trimming stripped 8 bases from V and 3 bases from J, with 9 bases between. The CDR3 region is CASGELTDTQYF. The CDR3, as DNA: TGTGCCAGCGGGGAACTTACAGATACGCAGTATTTT.

This chain connects TRBV7-8 to TRBJ2-5; no firm D call. CDR3 length equals 17 residues. The germline CDR1 and CDR2 sequences are SGHVS and FQNEAQ. The ends were cut back, 3 bases at V and 0 bases at J, with 17 bases in the middle. The CDR3: CASSFPPVVWDQETQYF. CDR3 nucleotide sequence: TGTGCCAGCAGCTTCCCCCCGGTGGTCTGGGACCAAGAGACCCAGTACTTC.

On this clonotype itself: One end of the junction is discordant with germline, which a read error may explain. The V gene is TRBV20-1, the J gene TRBJ2-3; D perhaps matches TRBD2 (6 bases). Germline values: CDR1 DFQATT, CDR2 SNEGSKA (reference sequence). The CDR3 spans 17 residues. CDR3 loop: CSARPPGGSGEAETQYF. The CDR3 coding sequence is TGCAGTGCTAGACCCCCCGGTGGTAGCGGAGAGGCAGAAACGCAGTATTTT.

This chain connects TRBV7-8 to TRBJ2-7; 12 bases fit TRBD2. The CDR3 is 13 residues long. Losses at the gene ends were 5 bases for V and 5 bases for J; bases not matched to a gene: 1. CDR1 is SGHVS and CDR2 is FQNEAQ in the germline V gene. The CDR3 spells CASSGLAGNEQYF. Here the CDR3 DNA reads TGTGCCAGCAGCGGACTAGCGGGAAACGAGCAGTACTTC.